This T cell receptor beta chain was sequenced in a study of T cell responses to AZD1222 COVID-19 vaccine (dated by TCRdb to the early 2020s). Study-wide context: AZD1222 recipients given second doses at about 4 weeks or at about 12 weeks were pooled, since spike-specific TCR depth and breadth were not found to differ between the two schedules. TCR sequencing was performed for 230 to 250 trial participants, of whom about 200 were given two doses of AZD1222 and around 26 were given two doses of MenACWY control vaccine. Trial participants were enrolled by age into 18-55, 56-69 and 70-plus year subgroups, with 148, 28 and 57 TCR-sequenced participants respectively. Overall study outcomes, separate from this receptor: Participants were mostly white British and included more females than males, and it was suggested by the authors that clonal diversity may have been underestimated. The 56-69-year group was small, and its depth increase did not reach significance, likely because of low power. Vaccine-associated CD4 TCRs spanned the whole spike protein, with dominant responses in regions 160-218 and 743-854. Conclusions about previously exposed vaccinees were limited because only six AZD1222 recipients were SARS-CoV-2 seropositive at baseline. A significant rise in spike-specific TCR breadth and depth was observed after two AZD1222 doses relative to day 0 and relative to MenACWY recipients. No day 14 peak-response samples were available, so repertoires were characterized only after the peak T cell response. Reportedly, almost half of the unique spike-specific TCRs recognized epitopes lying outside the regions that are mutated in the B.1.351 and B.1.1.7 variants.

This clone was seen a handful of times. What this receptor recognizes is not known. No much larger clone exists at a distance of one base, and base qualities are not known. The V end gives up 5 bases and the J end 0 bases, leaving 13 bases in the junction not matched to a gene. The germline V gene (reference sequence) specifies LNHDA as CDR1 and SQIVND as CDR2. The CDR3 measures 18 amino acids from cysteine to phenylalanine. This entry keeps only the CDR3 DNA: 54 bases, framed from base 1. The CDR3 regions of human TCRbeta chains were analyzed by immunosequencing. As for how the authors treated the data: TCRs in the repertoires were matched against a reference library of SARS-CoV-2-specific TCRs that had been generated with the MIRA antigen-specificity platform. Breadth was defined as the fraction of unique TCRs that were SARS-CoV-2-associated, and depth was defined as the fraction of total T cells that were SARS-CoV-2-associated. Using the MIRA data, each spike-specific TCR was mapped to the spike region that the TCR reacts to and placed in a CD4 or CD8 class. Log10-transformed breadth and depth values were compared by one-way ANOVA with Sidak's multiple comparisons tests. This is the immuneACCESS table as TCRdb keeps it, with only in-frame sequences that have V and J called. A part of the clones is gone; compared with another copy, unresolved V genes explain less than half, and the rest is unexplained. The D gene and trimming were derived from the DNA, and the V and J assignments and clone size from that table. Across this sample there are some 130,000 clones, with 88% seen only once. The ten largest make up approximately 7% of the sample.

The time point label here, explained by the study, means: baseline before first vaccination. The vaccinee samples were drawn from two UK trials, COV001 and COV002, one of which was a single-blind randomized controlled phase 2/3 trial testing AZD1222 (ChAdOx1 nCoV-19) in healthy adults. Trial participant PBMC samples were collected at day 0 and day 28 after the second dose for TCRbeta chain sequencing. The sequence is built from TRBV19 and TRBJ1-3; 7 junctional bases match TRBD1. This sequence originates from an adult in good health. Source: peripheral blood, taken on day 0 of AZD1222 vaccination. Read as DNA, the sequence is TGTGCCAGTAGTCTTCGGACAGGCTTACCAAGCTCTGGAAACACCATATATTTT. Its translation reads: CASSLRTGLPSSGNTIYF.